A single sample gave rise to the 28 T cell receptor beta chains below, sequenced in a study of T-cell reconstitution after alpha-beta-depleted transplantation in children. Library preparation (for TCRbeta) was performed with unique molecular identifiers. TCRdb re-called the PCR reads through MiXCR, storing one row per CDR3 protein. This sample yields 500,000 to 750,000 distinct CDR3 sequences, of which roughly 30% are seen a single time; about 35% belongs to the top ten. The sequencing here drew on PBMCs, taken before TCRalphabeta/CD19-depleted stem cell transplant. The receptors were gathered from a boy younger than two with Wiskott-Aldrich syndrome, due to receive a stem cell transplant.

The V and J genes are TRBV7-2 and TRBJ2-1; D may be TRBD2 (6 bases). V was cut by 2 bases and J by 1 base, with 15 bases left in between. The CDR3 spans 17 residues. The germline gives CDR1 SGHTA, CDR2 FQGNSA. CDR3 nucleotide sequence: TGTGCCAGCAGCTTATCCCCACTAGCCTCTTCCTACAATGAGCAGTTCTTC. It is translated as CASSLSPLASSYNEQFF.

This clonotype was counted a few times. The V call is TRBV13, the J call TRBJ2-6; D is tentatively TRBD1 or TRBD2 (6 bases each). The CDR3 loop spans 17 amino acids. V dropped 7 bases and J dropped 2 bases, with 18 bases sitting between them. From germline, CDR1 is PRHDT and CDR2 FYEKMQ (reference sequence). CDR3 DNA: TGTGCCAGCACCCAAACACAGGGACTCCCTGGGGCCAACGTCCTGACTTTC. This translates into CASTQTQGLPGANVLTF.

This clonotype was recorded a few times. The chain uses TRBV5-1 and TRBJ2-1; TRBD2 matches 12 bases. This CDR3 comprises 17 residues. Germline loops: CDR1 SGHRS, CDR2 YFSETQ. The ends lost 2 bases at V and 7 bases at J; junction bases unmatched: 10. The chain's CDR3 is CASSLSKTSGSSNEQFF. CDR3 coding DNA: TGCGCCAGCAGCTTATCAAAGACTAGCGGGAGTTCGAATGAGCAGTTCTTC.

The V call is TRBV20-1, the J call TRBJ2-5; 9 positions match TRBD1. V shed 1 base and J 6 bases; nucleotides not matched to a gene: 9. Germline CDR1 is DFQATT and CDR2 is SNEGSKA (reference sequence). This CDR3 is built from 15 residues. DNA of the CDR3: TGCAGTGCTAGAGGGCGGACAGGGGCGGAGAAGACCCAGTACTTC. Encoded protein: CSARGRTGAEKTQYF.

This clonotype was recorded many times. This chain joins TRBV28 and TRBJ2-1; D is unresolved. Per germline, CDR1 MDHEN and CDR2 SYDVKM. CDR3 length: 13 residues. The CDR3 sequence: CTVGPSSYNEQFF. CDR3 coding DNA: TGTACCGTAGGGCCGAGCTCCTACAATGAGCAGTTCTTC.

The chain links TRBV5-1 to TRBJ2-1; 8 positions match TRBD2. Germline assignment: CDR1 SGHRS and CDR2 YFSETQ. This CDR3 comprises 18 residues. The J segment lost 2 bases and the V segment lost 5 bases, leaving 15 bases of the junction unmatched. The CDR3 coding sequence is TGCGCCAGCAGTTTGTTTTCCCTAGCGGGTTTTACCTACAATGAGCAGTTCTTC. This sequence encodes CASSLFSLAGFTYNEQFF.

The V and J genes are TRBV28 and TRBJ2-7, with 7 bases matching TRBD1. Per the germline V gene, CDR1 is MDHEN and CDR2 is SYDVKM. The CDR3 contains 13 residues. J lost 0 bases, V lost 7 bases, and 3 bases had no gene match. The CDR3 coding sequence is TGTGCCAGCATCGGGACAGACTCCTACGAGCAGTACTTC. Protein product: CASIGTDSYEQYF.

The CDR3 nucleotides are TGCGCCAGCAGCTTGCCTGACAGGGCCCGAGCCTCTGGGGCCAACGTCCTGACTTTC. It yields the protein CASSLPDRARASGANVLTF. The rearrangement uses TRBV5-1 and TRBJ2-6; 7 bases fit TRBD1. This CDR3 comprises 19 residues. J was trimmed by 0 bases and V by 1 base; bases with no gene match: 10. CDR1 SGHRS and CDR2 YFSETQ come from the germline V gene.

DNA of the CDR3: TGTGCCAGCAGTGAAATTGGCCGATACAATCAGCCCCAGCATTTT. Translating it yields CASSEIGRYNQPQHF. The V gene is TRBV6-1, the J gene TRBJ1-5, with no clear D. The germline V gene has CDR1 MNHNS and CDR2 SASEGT. Trimming cost V 2 bases and J 3 bases, with 11 bases left between them. This CDR3 comprises 15 residues.

V usage is TRBV4-1 and J usage is TRBJ1-6; D remains unclear. The V and J ends lost 3 bases and 4 bases respectively, with 7 bases between them. The CDR3 runs to 14 residues. Looked up from germline, CDR1 is MGHRA and CDR2 is YSYEKL. CDR3 amino acids: CASSQFEYNSPLHF. The DNA of the CDR3 is TGCGCCAGCAGCCAGTTTGAATATAATTCACCCCTCCACTTT.

This chain connects TRBV27 to TRBJ2-5; D assignment may be TRBD1 or TRBD2 (5 bases each). The V gene's germline CDR1 is MNHEY and CDR2 SMNVEV (reference sequence). With 4 bases removed from V and 4 bases from J, the gap between germline ends came to 13 bases. The CDR3 sequence is 14 residues long. The CDR3 bases are TGTGCCAGCAGTTCTCTCGAGGGGACAGAGACCCAGTACTTC. Amino acids: CASSSLEGTETQYF.

The gene calls are TRBV7-3 and TRBJ2-2; the D gene is possibly TRBD1 (6 bases). This CDR3 has 17 residues. In germline, CDR1 is SGHTA, CDR2 FQGTGA. V was trimmed by 4 bases and J by 4 bases, leaving 19 bases between them. CDR3 in amino acids: CASSSASQGRSTGELFF. The CDR3 bases are TGTGCCAGCAGCTCGGCGTCGCAGGGGAGATCCACCGGGGAGCTGTTTTTT.

The chain joins TRBV20-1 to TRBJ2-3; 7 positions match TRBD2. Germline loops: CDR1 DFQATT, CDR2 SNEGSKA (reference sequence). The CDR3 consists of 15 residues. The trim removed 3 bases at V and 3 bases at J, leaving 9 bases unmatched. CDR3 residues: CSASFWAGVTDTQYF. The DNA for the CDR3 is TGCAGTGCTAGTTTTTGGGCGGGAGTTACAGATACGCAGTATTTT.

This clonotype was seen only a few times. This sequence joins TRBV5-1 and TRBJ2-2; perhaps TRBD2 as D (6 bases). CDR1 SGHRS and CDR2 YFSETQ come from the germline V gene. The CDR3 sequence is 15 residues long. V lost 0 bases and J lost 4, with 10 bases in between. In DNA, the CDR3 is TGCGCCAGCAGCTTGGGCGGGATCTTCACCGGGGAGCTGTTTTTT. It encodes CASSLGGIFTGELFF.

In its sample, this clonotype was seen a few times. V gene TRBV20-1 combines with J gene TRBJ2-2; D is perhaps TRBD1 (5 bases). Trimming shortened V by 2 bases and J by 6 bases, and 10 bases separated the two germline ends. Germline V CDR1 and CDR2: DFQATT, SNEGSKA (reference sequence). CDR3 size: 13 residues. The CDR3 nucleotides read TGCAGTGCTAGACCAGGGTGGGCCGGGGAGCTGTTTTTT. It is translated as CSARPGWAGELFF.

The chain uses TRBV5-1 and TRBJ2-7; D is perhaps TRBD1 (6 bases). Germline V gene data show CDR1 as SGHRS and CDR2 as YFSETQ. This CDR3 spans 16 amino acids. Trimming took 0 bases from V and 6 from J, leaving 19 bases between them. The DNA of the CDR3 is TGCGCCAGCAGCTTGGCCTGGGGGTTCGACAGGTCCGAGCAGTACTTC. It specifies CASSLAWGFDRSEQYF.

The J gene is TRBJ2-2, the V gene TRBV10-3; possibly TRBD1 for D (6 bases). Germline CDR1 and CDR2: ENHRY and SYGVKD. V was cut by 6 bases and J by 0 bases, with 8 bases left in between. This CDR3 has 14 residues. CDR3 in amino acids: CAIRTGANTGELFF. The CDR3 DNA reads TGTGCCATCAGGACAGGCGCGAACACCGGGGAGCTGTTTTTT.

The gene calls are TRBV7-3 and TRBJ2-1, with 7 positions matching TRBD1. The CDR3 extends over 14 amino acids. V was pared by 0 bases and J by 7 bases, with 3 bases of the junction left unmatched. Looked up from germline, CDR1 is SGHTA and CDR2 is FQGTGA. For the CDR3, the DNA is TGTGCCAGCAGCTTAACGACAGGGACAAATGAGCAGTTCTTC. Amino acid sequence: CASSLTTGTNEQFF.

The V and J genes are TRBV10-3 and TRBJ1-4; D remains ambiguous. The CDR3 extends over 18 amino acids. V lost 0 bases to trimming and J lost 8 bases, with 22 bases between them. Germline CDR1 reads ENHRY; CDR2 reads SYGVKD. The DNA for the CDR3 is TGTGCCATCAGTGAGTCGAAATTTCCCCACGGAGGTCGGGAAAAACTGTTTTTT. Translation: CAISESKFPHGGREKLFF.

The chain carries TRBV5-1 and TRBJ2-5; D remains unclear. Germline-derived CDR1 and CDR2 are SGHRS and YFSETQ. The CDR3 covers 16 residues. V lost 4 bases and J lost 2, with 18 bases in between. CDR3 nucleotide sequence: TGCGCCAGCAGCATAATGGGTCGTCCGGTTCAAGAGACCCAGTACTTC. Translating it yields CASSIMGRPVQETQYF.

This clonotype was detected a few times. This rearrangement joins TRBV4-1 to TRBJ2-5, with D perhaps matching TRBD1 (6 bases). V gave up 0 bases and J gave up 5 bases, with 10 bases separating them. The CDR3 runs 14 residues. Germline assignment: CDR1 MGHRA and CDR2 YSYEKL. The CDR3 sequence: CASSQESRGETQYF. The DNA for the CDR3 is TGCGCCAGCAGCCAAGAGTCCAGGGGCGAGACCCAGTACTTC.

V usage is TRBV12-3 or TRBV12-4 and J usage is TRBJ2-7, with TRBD2 matching 10 bases. J gave up 0 bases and V 5 bases, and 10 bases lay outside the gene matches. The CDR3 covers 17 residues. The CDR3 sequence: CASSPQGLAYSSYEQYF. CDR3 DNA sequence: TGTGCCAGCAGTCCCCAGGGACTAGCGTATAGCTCCTACGAGCAGTACTTC.

V is TRBV5-1 and J is TRBJ2-1; 7 nucleotides align to TRBD1. The V and J ends lost 2 bases and 5 bases, in that order; junction bases with no gene match: 7. This CDR3 has 15 residues. Germline-derived CDR1 and CDR2 are SGHRS and YFSETQ. The CDR3 nucleotides read TGCGCCAGCAGCTTTACAGGGGCGATCAACAATGAGCAGTTCTTC. It yields the protein CASSFTGAINNEQFF.

This clonotype was detected a few times. This chain joins TRBV5-1 and TRBJ2-3; D unresolved. Trimming removed 4 bases at V and 9 bases at J, with 15 bases between. Germline V gene sequence: CDR1 SGHRS, CDR2 YFSETQ. The CDR3 runs 13 residues. For the CDR3, the DNA is TGCGCCAGCAGCCCGGCCTTGGGGTTGACGCAGTATTTT. It translates to CASSPALGLTQYF.

The genes are TRBV27 and TRBJ2-1; D not resolved. CDR1 and CDR2 (germline): MNHEY, SMNVEV (reference sequence). The CDR3 consists of 13 residues. V gave up 8 bases and J gave up 0 bases, with 8 bases separating them. CDR3 bases: TGTGCCAGCTCGCGCCTCTCCTACAATGAGCAGTTCTTC. It codes for CASSRLSYNEQFF.

This clonotype was found a few times. The J gene is TRBJ2-2, the V gene TRBV18; the D is unclear. The germline gives CDR1 KGHSH, CDR2 LQKENI. V lost 3 bases, J lost 7 bases, and 6 bases lay in between. The CDR3 extends over 12 amino acids. CDR3 sequence: CASSPWDGELFF. Written as DNA, the CDR3 is TGTGCCAGCTCACCTTGGGACGGGGAGCTGTTTTTT.

V gene TRBV5-1 combines with J gene TRBJ1-2, with TRBD1 matching over 7 bases. The V gene's germline CDR1 is SGHRS and CDR2 YFSETQ. The CDR3 totals 14 residues. V shed 5 bases, J shed 0 bases, and the junction held 4 bases outside the gene matches. CDR3 nucleotides: TGCGCCAGCAGGGGACAGAACTCTAACTATGGCTACACCTTC. The encoded protein is CASRGQNSNYGYTF. Full variable domain (remainder filled in from reference TRBV5-1 and TRBJ1-2): KAGVTQTPRYLIKTRGQQVTLSCSPISGHRSVSWYQQTPGQGLQFLFEYFSETQRNKGNFPGRFSGRQFSNSRSEMNVSTLELGDSALYLCASRGQNSNYGYTFGSGTRLTVV.

This clonotype was observed a handful of times. In DNA form, the CDR3 reads TGCAGTGCTAGAGGGGGAGGAGAGCAGTACTTC. Protein product: CSARGGGEQYF. V gene TRBV20-1 combines with J gene TRBJ2-7, with a tentative D call TRBD2 (6 bases). V gave up 1 base and J gave up 7 bases, with 8 bases separating them. This CDR3 comprises 11 residues. Germline-derived CDR1 and CDR2 are DFQATT and SNEGSKA (reference sequence).